Shown below are 10 T cell receptor beta chains from a single sample sequenced in a study of T cells after posttransplantation cyclophosphamide (dated by TCRdb to about 2016). Library construction relied on the immunoSEQ multiplex PCR assay. Not all clones reach the TCRdb copy of this immuneACCESS table, which keeps in-frame sequences only. Checked studies attribute under half of the gap to unresolved V genes and leave the rest unexplained. This sample lists some 21,000 clones; 85% to 90% were detected once. The ten biggest clones cover 1.9% of the sample. A control cohort of 11 patients who had been given myeloablative marrow transplants with methotrexate plus a calcineurin inhibitor was sampled 1 year after transplant. This specimen consisted of PBMCs, obtained about 350 days after allogeneic stem cell transplant with calcineurin inhibitor and methotrexate. These receptors were collected from a female patient aged 25-39 years who received an allogeneic stem cell transplant from an unrelated donor, was CMV-positive, and had acute and chronic GVHD. After a transplant, certain T cells may trace back to the graft donor.

This clone was seen only a few times. The chain employs TRBV5-4 and TRBJ2-2; D is unresolved. The V and J ends lost 4 bases and 6 bases respectively, with 4 bases between them. CDR3 size: 11 residues. From germline, CDR1 is SGHNT and CDR2 YYREEE (reference sequence). The CDR3 sequence is CASSRPGELFF. The CDR3, as DNA: TGTGCCAGCAGCCGTCCCGGGGAGCTGTTTTTT. Full variable domain (remainder filled in from reference TRBV5-4 and TRBJ2-2): ETGVTQSPTHLIKTRGQQVTLRCSSQSGHNTVSWYQQALGQGPQFIFQYYREEENGRGNFPPRFSGLQFPNYSSELNVNALELDDSALYLCASSRPGELFFGEGSRLTVL.

The chain joins TRBV6-5 to TRBJ1-2; D is uncertain. Germline V lookup: CDR1 MNHEY, CDR2 SVGAGI. The CDR3 has 14 residues. The V and J ends lost 2 bases and 5 bases respectively, with 12 bases between them. CDR3 protein: CASSYGGYKYGYTF. CDR3 DNA sequence: TGTGCCAGCAGTTACGGAGGGTACAAGTATGGCTACACCTTC.

V is TRBV6-6 and J is TRBJ2-6, with 10 bases that match TRBD2. Germline CDR1 and CDR2: MNHNY and SVGAGI (reference sequence). Trimming removed 8 bases from V and 1 base from J; junction bases left unmatched: 5. The CDR3 is made up of 16 amino acids. This CDR3 reads CASFASGRSGANVLTF. CDR3 DNA sequence: TGTGCCAGCTTTGCTAGCGGGAGATCTGGGGCCAACGTCCTGACTTTC.

The J gene is TRBJ2-1, the V gene TRBV6-1, with D possibly matching TRBD2 (6 bases). Per the germline V gene, CDR1 is MNHNS and CDR2 is SASEGT. The CDR3 is 14 amino acids. Trimming took 1 base from V and 8 from J, leaving 12 bases between them. This CDR3 is CASSEEAGVDEQFF. The CDR3 bases are TGTGCCAGCAGTGAAGAAGCGGGCGTTGATGAGCAGTTCTTC.

The chain links TRBV11-3 to TRBJ2-1; 8 bases fit TRBD2. The CDR3 totals 17 residues. Germline V gene sequence: CDR1 SGHNT, CDR2 YENEEA. V was clipped by 1 base and J by 2 bases; unmatched bases: 7. The CDR3 region is CASSLGLSGGAYNEQFF. The CDR3 region has the DNA TGTGCCAGCAGCTTAGGTCTAAGCGGGGGCGCCTACAATGAGCAGTTCTTC.

The chain links TRBV10-1 to TRBJ2-7; D may be TRBD2 (5 bases). V was clipped by 9 bases and J by 9 bases, with 6 bases between them. This CDR3 has 8 residues. Germline assignment: CDR1 WNHNN and CDR2 SYGVQD (reference sequence). The DNA for the CDR3 is TGCGCCAGGGGGAGGCAGTACGTC. Residues: CARGRQYV.

V is TRBV5-1 and J is TRBJ1-1, with 8 bases fitting TRBD1. Trimming removed 1 base from V and 1 base from J; junction bases left unmatched: 6. CDR1 is SGHRS and CDR2 is YFSETQ in the germline V gene. This CDR3 is 16 amino acids long. The CDR3 loop reads CASSLRTQGANTEAFF. Written as DNA, the CDR3 is TGCGCCAGCAGCTTGAGAACGCAGGGGGCGAACACTGAAGCTTTCTTT.

This clone showed up just once. The CDR3 DNA reads as TGTGCCAGCAGCGTAGGCCGCCTTGAGAAACAAGCTTTCTTT. Encoded protein: CASSVGRLEKQAFF. The rearrangement joins TRBV9 to TRBJ1-1; unclear D gene. CDR1 is SGDLS, CDR2 YYNGEE, per germline. The ends were cut back, 0 bases at V and 9 bases at J, with 15 bases in the middle. The CDR3 runs 14 residues.

This clone was seen a single time. This sequence joins TRBV5-1 and TRBJ1-4; TRBD1 is a possible D gene (6 bases). Per the germline V gene, CDR1 is SGHRS and CDR2 is YFSETQ. V was shortened by 5 bases and J by 4 bases, with 12 bases between the two germline ends. The CDR3 is 14 residues long. CDR3 residues: CASSQDSVNEKLFF. CDR3 nucleotides: TGCGCCAGCAGTCAGGACAGCGTTAATGAAAAACTGTTTTTT.

The chain joins TRBV2 to TRBJ1-2; the D gene is possibly TRBD1 (6 bases). V was shortened by 6 bases and J by 4 bases, with 12 bases between the two germline ends. The CDR3 contains 13 residues. The germline V gene has CDR1 SNHLY and CDR2 FYNNEI. For the CDR3, the DNA is TGTGCCAGCAGGGGGGGGCTGAGCTATGGCTACACCTTC. Amino acids: CASRGGLSYGYTF.